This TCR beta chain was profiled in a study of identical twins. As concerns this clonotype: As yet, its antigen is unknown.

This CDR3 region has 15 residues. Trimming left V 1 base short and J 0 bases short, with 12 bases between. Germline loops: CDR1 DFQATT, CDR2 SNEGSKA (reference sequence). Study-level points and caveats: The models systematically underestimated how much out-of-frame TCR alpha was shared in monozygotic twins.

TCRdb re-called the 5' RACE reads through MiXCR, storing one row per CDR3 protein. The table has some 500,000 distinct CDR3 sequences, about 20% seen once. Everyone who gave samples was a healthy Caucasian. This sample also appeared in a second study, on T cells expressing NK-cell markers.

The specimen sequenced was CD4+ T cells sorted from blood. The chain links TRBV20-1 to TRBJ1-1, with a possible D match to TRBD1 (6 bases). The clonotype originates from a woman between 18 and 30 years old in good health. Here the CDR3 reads CSARVLGGMNTEAFF. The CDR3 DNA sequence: TGCAGTGCTAGAGTCCTTGGGGGCATGAACACTGAAGCTTTCTTT.